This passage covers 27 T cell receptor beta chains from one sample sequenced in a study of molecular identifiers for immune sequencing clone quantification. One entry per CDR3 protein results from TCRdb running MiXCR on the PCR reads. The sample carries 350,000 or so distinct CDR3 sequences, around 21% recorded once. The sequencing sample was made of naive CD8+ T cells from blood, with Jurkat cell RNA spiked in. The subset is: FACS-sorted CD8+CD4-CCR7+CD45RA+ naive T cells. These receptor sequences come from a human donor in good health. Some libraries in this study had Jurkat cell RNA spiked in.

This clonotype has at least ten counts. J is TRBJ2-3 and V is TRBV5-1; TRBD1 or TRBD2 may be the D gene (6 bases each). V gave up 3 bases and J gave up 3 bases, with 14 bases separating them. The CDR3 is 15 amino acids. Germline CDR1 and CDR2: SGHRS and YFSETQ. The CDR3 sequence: CASSSTGRRTDTQYF. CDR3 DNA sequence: TGCGCCAGCAGCTCTACAGGGAGGCGGACAGATACGCAGTATTTT. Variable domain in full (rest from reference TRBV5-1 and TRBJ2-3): KAGVTQTPRYLIKTRGQQVTLSCSPISGHRSVSWYQQTPGQGLQFLFEYFSETQRNKGNFPGRFSGRQFSNSRSEMNVSTLELGDSALYLCASSSTGRRTDTQYFGPGTRLTVL.

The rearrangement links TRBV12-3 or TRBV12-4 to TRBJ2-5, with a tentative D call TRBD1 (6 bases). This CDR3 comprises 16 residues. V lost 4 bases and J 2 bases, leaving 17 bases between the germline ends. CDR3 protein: CASSYPGTNFQETQYF. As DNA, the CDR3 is TGTGCCAGCAGTTACCCCGGGACAAATTTTCAAGAGACCCAGTACTTC.

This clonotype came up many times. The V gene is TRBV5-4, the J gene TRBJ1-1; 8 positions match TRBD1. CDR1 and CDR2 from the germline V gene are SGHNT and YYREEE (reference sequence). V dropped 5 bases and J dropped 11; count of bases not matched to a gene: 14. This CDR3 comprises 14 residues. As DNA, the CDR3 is TGTGCCAGCAGACCCGCAGGGGGCGGAAAGTTTGCTTTCTTT. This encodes CASRPAGGGKFAFF.

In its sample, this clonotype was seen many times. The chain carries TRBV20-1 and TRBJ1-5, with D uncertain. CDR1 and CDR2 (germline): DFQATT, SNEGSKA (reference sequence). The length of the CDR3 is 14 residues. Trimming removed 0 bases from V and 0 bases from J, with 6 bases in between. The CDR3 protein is CSAREGYSNQPQHF. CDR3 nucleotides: TGCAGTGCTAGAGAAGGATATAGCAATCAGCCCCAGCATTTT.

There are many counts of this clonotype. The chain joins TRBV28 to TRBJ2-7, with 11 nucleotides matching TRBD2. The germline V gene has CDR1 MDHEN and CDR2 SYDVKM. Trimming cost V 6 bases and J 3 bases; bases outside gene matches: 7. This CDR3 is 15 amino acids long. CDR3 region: CASSQLAGEYYEQYF. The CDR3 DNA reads TGTGCCAGCAGCCAACTAGCGGGAGAATACTACGAGCAGTACTTC.

This CDR3 reads CSVTSSSGTDTQYF. The CDR3, as DNA: TGCAGCGTTACGTCGTCCTCGGGCACAGATACGCAGTATTTT. The rearrangement uses TRBV29-1 and TRBJ2-3; D is ambiguous. The CDR3 has 14 amino acids. Germline V gene sequence: CDR1 SQVTM, CDR2 ANQGSEA. Between the trimmed V and J ends, which lost 5 bases and 1 base, there was a span of 13 bases.

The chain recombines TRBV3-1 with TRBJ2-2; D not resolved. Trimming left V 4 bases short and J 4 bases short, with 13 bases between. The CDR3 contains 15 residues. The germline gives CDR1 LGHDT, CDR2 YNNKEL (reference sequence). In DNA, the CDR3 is TGTGCCAGCAGCCTAAACCCAGGTGGCACCGGGGAGCTGTTTTTT. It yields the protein CASSLNPGGTGELFF. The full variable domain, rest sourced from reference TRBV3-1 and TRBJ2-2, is DTAVSQTPKYLVTQMGNDKSIKCEQNLGHDTMYWYKQDSKKFLKIMFSYNNKELIINETVPNRFSPKSPDKAHLNLHINSLELGDSAVYFCASSLNPGGTGELFFGEGSRLTVL.

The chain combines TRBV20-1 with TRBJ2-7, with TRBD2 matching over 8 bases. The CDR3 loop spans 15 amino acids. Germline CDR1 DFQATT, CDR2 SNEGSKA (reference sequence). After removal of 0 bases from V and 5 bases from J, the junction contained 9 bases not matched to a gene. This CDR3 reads CSAREYLGTSNEQYF. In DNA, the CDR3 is TGCAGTGCTAGAGAGTACCTCGGGACTAGTAACGAGCAGTACTTC.

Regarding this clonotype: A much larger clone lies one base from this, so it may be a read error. In DNA, the CDR3 is TGCGCCAGCAGCTTGGATGGGAAGGAGGTCGATGAAGAACTGTTTTTT. Amino acid sequence: CASSLDGKEVDEELFF. This chain connects TRBV5-1 to TRBJ1-4; D is unclear. There are 16 residues in the CDR3. CDR1 and CDR2 from the germline V gene are SGHRS and YFSETQ.

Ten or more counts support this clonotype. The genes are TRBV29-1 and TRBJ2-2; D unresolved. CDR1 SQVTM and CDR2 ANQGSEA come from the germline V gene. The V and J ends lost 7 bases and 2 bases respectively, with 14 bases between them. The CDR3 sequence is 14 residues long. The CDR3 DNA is TGCAGCGCCGAGCCAGCCACAAACACCGGGGAGCTGTTTTTT. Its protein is CSAEPATNTGELFF.

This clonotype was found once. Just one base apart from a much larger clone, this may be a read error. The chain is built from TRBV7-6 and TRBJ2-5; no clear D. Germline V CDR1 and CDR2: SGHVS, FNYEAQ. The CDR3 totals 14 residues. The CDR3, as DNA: TGTGCCAGCGGCTTAGGCTCCCCGAGGGAGACCCAGTACTTC. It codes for CASGLGSPRETQYF.

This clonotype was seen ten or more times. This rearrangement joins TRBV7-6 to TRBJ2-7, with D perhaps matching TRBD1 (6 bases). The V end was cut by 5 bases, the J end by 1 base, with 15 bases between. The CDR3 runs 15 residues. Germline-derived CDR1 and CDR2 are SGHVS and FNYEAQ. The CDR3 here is CASSPGHLGSYEQYF. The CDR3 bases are TGTGCCAGCAGCCCGGGACATCTGGGGTCCTACGAGCAGTACTTC.

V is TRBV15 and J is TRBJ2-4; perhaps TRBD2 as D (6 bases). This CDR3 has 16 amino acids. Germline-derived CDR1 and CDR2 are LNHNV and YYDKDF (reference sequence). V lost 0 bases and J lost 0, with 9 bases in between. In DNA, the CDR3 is TGTGCCACCAGCAGAGAGCGGGGATTAGCCAAAAACATTCAGTACTTC. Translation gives CATSRERGLAKNIQYF.

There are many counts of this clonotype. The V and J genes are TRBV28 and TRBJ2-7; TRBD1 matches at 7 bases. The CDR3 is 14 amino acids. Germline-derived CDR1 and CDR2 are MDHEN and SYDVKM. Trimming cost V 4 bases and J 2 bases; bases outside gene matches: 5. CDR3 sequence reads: CASSSRDSPYEQYF. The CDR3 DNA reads TGTGCCAGCAGTTCCCGGGACAGTCCCTACGAGCAGTACTTC.

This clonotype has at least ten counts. CDR3 residues: CSVGDPGHLPGELFF. In DNA form, the CDR3 reads TGCAGCGTCGGTGACCCGGGACACCTACCCGGGGAGCTGTTTTTT. This sequence joins TRBV29-1 and TRBJ2-2, with D tentatively TRBD1 (6 bases). The germline V gene has CDR1 SQVTM and CDR2 ANQGSEA. V shed 6 bases and J shed 6 bases, with 20 bases lying between them. This CDR3 has 15 amino acids.

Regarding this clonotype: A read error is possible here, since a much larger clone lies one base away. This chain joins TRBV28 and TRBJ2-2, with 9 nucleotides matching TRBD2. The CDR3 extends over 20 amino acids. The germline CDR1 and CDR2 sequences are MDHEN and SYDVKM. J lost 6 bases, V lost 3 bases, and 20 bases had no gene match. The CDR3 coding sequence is TGTGCCAGCAGTTTTACCGGGACTAGCAAGAACCCGAGGCCGGCCGGGGAGCTGTTTTTT. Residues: CASSFTGTSKNPRPAGELFF.

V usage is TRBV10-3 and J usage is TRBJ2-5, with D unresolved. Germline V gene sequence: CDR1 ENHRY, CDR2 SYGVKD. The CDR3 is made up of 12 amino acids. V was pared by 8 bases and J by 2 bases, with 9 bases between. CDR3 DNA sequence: TGTGCCATCGGTTCAGTACAAGAGACCCAGTACTTC. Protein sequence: CAIGSVQETQYF.

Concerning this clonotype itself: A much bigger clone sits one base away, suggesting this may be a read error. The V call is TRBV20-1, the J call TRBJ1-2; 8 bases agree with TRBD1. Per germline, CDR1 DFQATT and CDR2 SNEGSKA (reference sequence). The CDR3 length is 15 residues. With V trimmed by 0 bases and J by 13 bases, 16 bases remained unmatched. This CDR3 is CSARDIQGGRVDCTF. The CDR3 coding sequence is TGCAGTGCTAGAGACATACAGGGGGGCCGCGTTGACTGCACCTTC.

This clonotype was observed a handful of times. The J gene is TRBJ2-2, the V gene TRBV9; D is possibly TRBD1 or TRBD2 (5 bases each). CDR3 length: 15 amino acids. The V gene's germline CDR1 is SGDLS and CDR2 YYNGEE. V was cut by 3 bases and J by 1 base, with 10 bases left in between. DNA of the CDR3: TGTGCCAGCAGCGAGGGACGGCTGAACACCGGGGAGCTGTTTTTT. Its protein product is CASSEGRLNTGELFF.

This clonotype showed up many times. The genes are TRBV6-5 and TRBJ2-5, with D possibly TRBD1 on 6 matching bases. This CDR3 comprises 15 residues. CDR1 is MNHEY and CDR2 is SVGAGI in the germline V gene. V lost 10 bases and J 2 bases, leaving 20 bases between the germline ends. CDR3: CATKPDRGKQETQYF. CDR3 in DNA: TGTGCCACCAAACCGGACAGAGGGAAACAAGAGACCCAGTACTTC.

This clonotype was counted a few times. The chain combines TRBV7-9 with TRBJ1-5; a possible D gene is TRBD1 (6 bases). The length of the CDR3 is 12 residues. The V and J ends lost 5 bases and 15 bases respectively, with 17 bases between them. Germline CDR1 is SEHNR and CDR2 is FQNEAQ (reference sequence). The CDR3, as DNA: TGTGCCAGCAGCGTCGGAGGGGGACAATGGCATTTT. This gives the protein CASSVGGGQWHF.

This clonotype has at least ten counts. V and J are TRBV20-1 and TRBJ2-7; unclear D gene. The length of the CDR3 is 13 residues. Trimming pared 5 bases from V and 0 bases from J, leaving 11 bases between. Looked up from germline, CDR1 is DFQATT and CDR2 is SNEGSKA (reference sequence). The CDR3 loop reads CSALGVSSYEQYF. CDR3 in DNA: TGCAGTGCTTTAGGCGTAAGCTCCTACGAGCAGTACTTC.

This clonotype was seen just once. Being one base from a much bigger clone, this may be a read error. Written as DNA, the CDR3 is TGTGCCAGCAGTTACGGGCCCTGCGAGCAGTACTTC. Amino acids: CASSYGPCEQYF. The V and J genes are TRBV6-6 and TRBJ2-7; D remains unclear. CDR1 and CDR2 from the germline V gene are MNHNY and SVGAGI (reference sequence). The V end was cut by 2 bases, the J end by 6 bases, with 8 bases between. CDR3 length equals 12 residues.

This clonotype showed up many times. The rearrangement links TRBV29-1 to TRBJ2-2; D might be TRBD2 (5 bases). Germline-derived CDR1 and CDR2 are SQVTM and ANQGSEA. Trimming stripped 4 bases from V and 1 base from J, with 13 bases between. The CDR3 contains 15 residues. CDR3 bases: TGCAGCGTTGCTCTTGTAAGCGGGAACACCGGGGAGCTGTTTTTT. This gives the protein CSVALVSGNTGELFF.

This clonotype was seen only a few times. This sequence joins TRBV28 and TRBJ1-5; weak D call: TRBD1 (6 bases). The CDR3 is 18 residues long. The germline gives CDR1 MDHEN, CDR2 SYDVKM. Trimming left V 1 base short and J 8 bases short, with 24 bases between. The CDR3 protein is CASSLLAGRGGGGEPQHF. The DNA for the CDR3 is TGTGCCAGCAGTTTATTGGCAGGGAGGGGGGGGGGGGGAGAGCCCCAGCATTTT. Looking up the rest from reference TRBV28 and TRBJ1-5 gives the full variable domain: DVKVTQSSRYLVKRTGEKVFLECVQDMDHENMFWYRQDPGLGLRLIYFSYDVKMKEKGDIPEGYSVSREKKERFSLILESASTNQTSMYLCASSLLAGRGGGGEPQHFGDGTRLSIL.

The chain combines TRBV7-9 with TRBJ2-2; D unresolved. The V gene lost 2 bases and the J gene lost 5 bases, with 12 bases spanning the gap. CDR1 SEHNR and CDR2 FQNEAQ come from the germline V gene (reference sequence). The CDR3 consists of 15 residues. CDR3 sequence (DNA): TGTGCCAGCAGCTTATCGGCCCGAGCGACCGGGGAGCTGTTTTTT. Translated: CASSLSARATGELFF.

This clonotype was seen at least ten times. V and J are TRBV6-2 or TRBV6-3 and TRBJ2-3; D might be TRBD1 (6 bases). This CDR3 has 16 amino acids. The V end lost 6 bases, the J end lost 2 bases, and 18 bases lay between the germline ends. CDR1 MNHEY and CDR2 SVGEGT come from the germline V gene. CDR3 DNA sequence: TGTGCCAGCAGCGGCGGACAGCTATTGATCACAGATACGCAGTATTTT. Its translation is CASSGGQLLITDTQYF.